What follows describes a single TCR beta chain. The record originates from a study of blood T cell repertoires in COVID-19. Here immunoSEQ multiplex PCR was the method, and the copy in TCRdb shows in-frame clones only, minus some. The sample includes approximately 300,000 clones, roughly 90% of them seen just once. The sequence was obtained from a woman in her twenties or thirties with COVID-19, enrolled during active disease. The sequenced sample consisted of peripheral blood.

Here the CDR3 reads CASSLEMGGGQPQHF. Written as DNA, the CDR3 is TGTGCCAGCAGCTTAGAGATGGGCGGGGGTCAGCCCCAGCATTTT. The rearrangement joins TRBV7-9 to TRBJ1-5; TRBD1 is a possible D gene (5 bases). CDR1 is SEHNR, CDR2 FQNEAQ, per germline (reference sequence). The ends were cut back, 1 base at V and 6 bases at J, with 13 bases in the middle. CDR3 size: 15 residues.